This TCR beta chain was recovered during a study of control samples from healthy donors and cancer patients. Generated by immunoSEQ multiplex PCR, the TCRdb table keeps only in-frame clones and is missing some. The data contain 100,000 to 150,000 clones, approximately 92% of them singletons. V dropped 3 bases and J dropped 2 bases, with 11 bases sitting between them. The CDR3 spans 15 residues. Germline V CDR1 and CDR2: SGHAT, FQNNGV. The chain uses TRBV11-2 and TRBJ2-1, with a possible D match to TRBD2 (5 bases). The clonotype comes from a man aged 18 to 29 in good health. Sequenced input: blood. The CDR3 region is CASSLSGLTYNEQFF. CDR3 DNA sequence: TGTGCCAGCAGCTTGTCAGGACTGACCTACAATGAGCAGTTCTTC.